This T cell receptor beta chain was sequenced during a study of somatic mutations in cytotoxic T cells in rheumatoid arthritis. In the study overall: After diagnosis, patient blood (about 30 ml EDTA) was drawn right away, before any treatment was given. Certain T-cell populations stained with V beta antibodies were FACS-sorted to nearly 100% purity, and V beta1+ cells were TCRB-sequenced.

On this clone: What it recognizes is unknown.

The CDR3 is 14 residues long. V shed 4 bases and J shed 7 bases, with 15 bases lying between them. The germline CDR1 and CDR2 sequences are MNHEY and SVGAGI. Regarding the study as a whole: Among fewer than 75 patients, several showed a largest CD8+ clone that surpassed 20% of CD8+ cells. For patients with rheumatoid arthritis, CD8+ clonality went up with age, while healthy controls showed no such change.

The repertoire was sequenced with immunoSEQ multiplex PCR; TCRdb's copy has only in-frame clones and lacks some. The sample lists 4,000 to 5,000 clones, approximately 81% occurring once. Material for sequencing was CD8+ T cells sorted from blood. The V call is TRBV6-5, the J call TRBJ2-3; D gene uncertain. The TCR sequence derives from an adult with rheumatoid arthritis. The CDR3 region has the DNA TGTGCCAGCAGTTCAGGTGCCGTCGCCCATACGCAGTATTTT. It codes for CASSSGAVAHTQYF.